A selection of T cell receptor beta chains follows, all from one sample in a study of PD-L1 blockade in urothelial cancer. Repertoires were generated with immunoSEQ multiplex PCR, while TCRdb's copy carries only in-frame clones and drops some. This table holds 35,000 to 45,000 clones, more than 75% found once. Sequenced material: PBMCs, taken around atezolizumab (anti-PD-L1) treatment. These receptor sequences come from a woman aged 55-70 years with urothelial cancer. The CDR3 runs from the conserved cysteine through the conserved F or W. Each record gives: V gene, D gene, J gene, clone size, CDR3 protein, CDR3 DNA. A D gene is named only where the DNA matches it firmly. Clone size is stated in some rows and not others, as once, few, many or a class when expanded.

V: TRBV10-3; D: .; J: TRBJ2-5; size: once; CDR3: CAISDLNSQETQYF; DNA: TGTGCCATCAGTGACCTTAACAGCCAAGAGACCCAGTACTTC
V: TRBV7-4; D: TRBD1; J: TRBJ2-7; size: .; CDR3: CASSAPRRDRGDEQYF; DNA: TGTGCCAGCAGCGCCCCCCGCCGGGACAGGGGCGACGAGCAGTACTTC
V: TRBV6-4; D: .; J: TRBJ2-3; size: few; CDR3: CASRASDSTDTQYF; DNA: TGTGCCAGCAGAGCTAGCGACTCCACAGATACGCAGTATTTT
V: TRBV7-6; D: .; J: TRBJ2-7; size: .; CDR3: CASSLEASRFRPNYEQYF; DNA: TGTGCCAGCAGCTTAGAAGCTTCTAGGTTTCGCCCCAACTACGAGCAGTACTTC
V: TRBV4-2; D: TRBD2; J: TRBJ2-1; size: .; CDR3: CASSQGLAGYNEQFF; DNA: TGTGCCAGCAGCCAAGGACTAGCGGGCTACAATGAGCAGTTCTTC
V: TRBV27; D: .; J: TRBJ1-1; size: .; CDR3: CASSRLGAVNAEAFF; DNA: TGTGCCAGCAGTCGCTTGGGGGCAGTAAACGCTGAAGCTTTCTTT
V: TRBV7-9; D: .; J: TRBJ1-1; size: once; CDR3: CASSSVRGGATEAFF; DNA: TGTGCCAGCAGCTCAGTTCGAGGGGGGGCCACTGAAGCTTTCTTT
V: TRBV6-6; D: .; J: TRBJ2-7; size: .; CDR3: CASGQRSSYEQYF; DNA: TGTGCCAGCGGACAGAGGAGCTCCTACGAGCAGTACTTC
V: TRBV4-2; D: .; J: TRBJ1-2; size: .; CDR3: CASSQDQGYGYTF; DNA: TGTGCCAGCAGCCAAGATCAGGGTTATGGCTACACCTTC
V: TRBV19; D: TRBD1; J: TRBJ1-5; size: .; CDR3: CASSIEGTGYQPQHF; DNA: TGTGCCAGTAGTATAGAGGGGACAGGGTATCAGCCCCAGCATTTT
V: TRBV18; D: .; J: TRBJ2-3; size: .; CDR3: CASSPPSGKRPTDTQYF; DNA: TGTGCCAGCTCACCACCGTCGGGGAAGAGGCCCACAGATACGCAGTATTTT
V: TRBV28; D: .; J: TRBJ1-1; size: once; CDR3: CASSLFAGASTEAFF; DNA: TGTGCCAGCAGTTTATTTGCGGGTGCTAGCACTGAAGCTTTCTTT
V: TRBV5-1; D: TRBD1; J: TRBJ2-5; size: .; CDR3: CASSSPRDRGRRETQYF; DNA: TGCGCCAGCAGCTCGCCCCGGGACAGGGGACGGAGGGAGACCCAGTACTTC
V: TRBV15; D: .; J: TRBJ2-3; size: .; CDR3: CATSRKIADTQYF; DNA: TGTGCCACCAGCAGAAAGATAGCCGATACGCAGTATTTT
V: TRBV29-1; D: .; J: TRBJ2-2; size: .; CDR3: CSVSQGISGELFF; DNA: TGCAGCGTGTCGCAGGGGATATCCGGGGAGCTGTTTTTT
V: TRBV7-2; D: .; J: TRBJ2-2; size: .; CDR3: CASSPSLTGELFF; DNA: TGTGCCAGCAGCCCCTCCTTAACCGGGGAGCTGTTTTTT
V: TRBV9; D: TRBD1; J: TRBJ2-7; size: .; CDR3: CASSLGTGGFEQYF; DNA: TGTGCCAGCAGCCTAGGGACAGGGGGATTCGAGCAGTACTTC
V: TRBV6-5; D: .; J: TRBJ2-7; size: few; CDR3: CASSYSQGSYEQYF; DNA: TGTGCCAGCAGTTACTCGCAGGGTAGCTACGAGCAGTACTTC
V: TRBV27; D: TRBD2; J: TRBJ2-1; size: .; CDR3: CASSLTSGSFYNEQFF; DNA: TGTGCCAGCAGTTTAACTAGCGGGAGTTTCTACAATGAGCAGTTCTTC
V: TRBV5-1; D: TRBD2; J: TRBJ2-1; size: .; CDR3: CASSWGTSGGAGEQFF; DNA: TGCGCCAGCAGCTGGGGGACTAGCGGGGGGGCAGGTGAGCAGTTCTTC
V: TRBV27; D: TRBD1; J: TRBJ2-7; size: .; CDR3: CASSLRGQGREYF; DNA: TGTGCCAGCAGTTTACGCGGACAGGGGAGAGAGTACTTC
V: TRBV5-4; D: TRBD2; J: TRBJ2-3; size: .; CDR3: CASSLAGGPTDTQYF; DNA: TGTGCCAGCAGCTTGGCGGGAGGGCCCACAGATACGCAGTATTTT
V: TRBV16; D: .; J: TRBJ1-6; size: .; CDR3: CASSQVKQAQDSPLHF; DNA: TGTGCCAGCAGCCAAGTAAAACAGGCCCAGGATTCACCCCTCCACTTT
V: TRBV9; D: .; J: TRBJ2-2; size: once; CDR3: CASSETPGQNTGELFF; DNA: TGTGCCAGCAGCGAAACCCCGGGACAGAACACCGGGGAGCTGTTTTTT
V: TRBV4-2; D: .; J: TRBJ2-4; size: .; CDR3: CASSQPRQAKNIQYF; DNA: TGTGCCAGCAGCCAACCCCGACAGGCCAAAAACATTCAGTACTTC
V: TRBV7-8; D: .; J: TRBJ1-5; size: .; CDR3: CASSFLRVDQPQHF; DNA: TGTGCCAGCAGCTTTCTCAGGGTCGATCAGCCCCAGCATTTT
V: TRBV5-1; D: .; J: TRBJ2-4; size: .; CDR3: CASSARGGENIQYF; DNA: TGCGCCAGCAGCGCCCGCGGGGGCGAAAACATTCAGTACTTC
V: TRBV11-2; D: TRBD1; J: TRBJ2-7; size: .; CDR3: CASSSNRDSSYEQYF; DNA: TGTGCCAGCAGCTCAAACCGGGACAGCTCCTACGAGCAGTACTTC
V: TRBV7-2; D: .; J: TRBJ2-1; size: .; CDR3: CASSLSTRRGNEQFF; DNA: TGTGCCAGCAGCTTATCTACCAGGCGGGGCAATGAGCAGTTCTTC
V: TRBV7-6; D: TRBD1; J: TRBJ2-7; size: .; CDR3: CASSPGTVPYEQYF; DNA: TGTGCCAGCAGCCCGGGGACAGTCCCCTACGAGCAGTACTTC
V: TRBV27; D: TRBD2; J: TRBJ2-2; size: .; CDR3: CASSLPAGVPGELFF; DNA: TGTGCCAGCAGTTTACCAGCGGGAGTTCCCGGGGAGCTGTTTTTT
V: TRBV2; D: .; J: TRBJ2-1; size: .; CDR3: CASSAISAYNEQFF; DNA: TGTGCCAGCAGTGCGATATCCGCGTACAATGAGCAGTTCTTC
V: TRBV11-3; D: .; J: TRBJ2-1; size: .; CDR3: CASSLGVSTDYNEQFF; DNA: TGTGCCAGCAGCTTAGGGGTTTCTACAGATTACAATGAGCAGTTCTTC
V: TRBV7-3; D: .; J: TRBJ2-5; size: .; CDR3: CASSPTGIETQYF; DNA: TGTGCCAGCAGCCCCACAGGTATCGAGACCCAGTACTTC
V: TRBV5-6; D: .; J: TRBJ2-7; size: .; CDR3: CASSFLGGEQYF; DNA: TGTGCCAGCAGCTTCCTCGGGGGCGAGCAGTACTTC
V: TRBV27; D: TRBD1; J: TRBJ2-6; size: .; CDR3: CASRRRTGGSGANVLTF; DNA: TGTGCCAGCAGGAGAAGGACAGGGGGATCTGGGGCCAACGTCCTGACTTTC
V: TRBV28; D: .; J: TRBJ2-2; size: .; CDR3: CASTWGAGELFF; DNA: TGTGCCAGCACTTGGGGGGCCGGGGAGCTGTTTTTT
V: TRBV2; D: .; J: TRBJ1-5; size: .; CDR3: CASRQGREQPQHF; DNA: TGTGCCAGCAGGCAGGGGAGGGAACAGCCCCAGCATTTT
V: TRBV4-3; D: .; J: TRBJ2-7; size: once; CDR3: CASSQGQGGPYEQYF; DNA: TGCGCCAGCAGCCAAGGACAGGGAGGCCCCTACGAGCAGTACTTC